This TCR beta chain appears in the sequencing data of a study of naive and memory T cell subsets. About this clonotype: Its antigen is still unknown.

The study, taken as a whole, reports: From naive to CM, EM and EMRA, diversity decreased and Gini increased.

The beta constant-region primer was an equimolar mix of two oligonucleotides covering TRBC1 and TRBC2. TCRdb analysed the UMI-ligation and nested PCR reads with MiXCR anew, one entry per CDR3 protein. The sample gives roughly 91,000 distinct CDR3 sequences, around 12% of which show up once; 0.75% to 1% is in the top ten. Germline V gives CDR1 MDHEN, CDR2 SYDVKM. V dropped 3 bases and J dropped 3; count of bases not matched to a gene: 6. The CDR3 extends over 16 amino acids. The chain uses TRBV28 and TRBJ2-3, with 10 bases fitting TRBD2. Sequencing was carried out using central memory CD4+ T cells from blood. The origin of this receptor is a human donor in good health. The CDR3, as DNA: TGTGCCAGCAGTTTCGAGGCGGGACTAGCGACAGATACGCAGTATTTT. Protein product: CASSFEAGLATDTQYF.